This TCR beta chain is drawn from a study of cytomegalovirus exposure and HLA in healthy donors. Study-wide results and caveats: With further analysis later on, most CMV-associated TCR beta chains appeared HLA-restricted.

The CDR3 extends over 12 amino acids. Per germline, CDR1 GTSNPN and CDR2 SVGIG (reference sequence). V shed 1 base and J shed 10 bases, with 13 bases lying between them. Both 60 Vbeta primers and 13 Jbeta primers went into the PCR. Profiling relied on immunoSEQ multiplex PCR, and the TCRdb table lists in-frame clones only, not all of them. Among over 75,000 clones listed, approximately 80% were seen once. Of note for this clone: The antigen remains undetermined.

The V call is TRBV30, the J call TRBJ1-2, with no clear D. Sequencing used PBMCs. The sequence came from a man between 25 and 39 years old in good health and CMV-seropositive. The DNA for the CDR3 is TGTGCCTGGAGTGGAAAGGCGCAGGACTACACCTTC. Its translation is CAWSGKAQDYTF.